These 10 T cell receptor beta chains came from one sample sequenced in a study of cytomegalovirus exposure and HLA in healthy donors. The PCR was carried out with 60 Vbeta primers and 13 Jbeta primers. Sequencing used immunoSEQ multiplex PCR; TCRdb keeps in-frame clones, though not all of them. The table shows under 200,000 clones, with 80% occurring only once. Sequencing was carried out using PBMCs. These receptors all come from a woman aged 50 to 60 in good health and CMV-seropositive.

V and J are TRBV5-1 and TRBJ2-5; 8 nucleotides align to TRBD2. The CDR3 spans 15 residues. Germline CDR1 SGHRS, CDR2 YFSETQ. V dropped 4 bases and J dropped 5; count of bases not matched to a gene: 10. The CDR3 DNA reads TGCGCCAGCAGCCCGGGAGGGTTACGAGGGGAGACCCAGTACTTC. Protein: CASSPGGLRGETQYF.

This chain uses TRBV19 with TRBJ1-1, with TRBD1 identical over 12 bases. The CDR3 has 17 amino acids. The germline CDR1 and CDR2 sequences are LNHDA and SQIVND (reference sequence). Losses at the gene ends were 5 bases for V and 4 bases for J; bases not matched to a gene: 11. The CDR3 sequence is CASSPSRDRGRSTEAFF. The CDR3 region has the DNA TGTGCCAGTAGTCCCTCCCGGGACAGGGGGCGCAGCACTGAAGCTTTCTTT. Drawing the rest from reference TRBV19 and TRBJ1-1, the complete variable domain is DGGITQSPKYLFRKEGQNVTLSCEQNLNHDAMYWYRQDPGQGLRLIYYSQIVNDFQKGDIAEGYSVSREKKESFPLTVTSAQKNPTAFYLCASSPSRDRGRSTEAFFGQGTRLTVV.

This chain links TRBV27 with TRBJ2-1; 15 bases align to TRBD2. Germline CDR1 is MNHEY and CDR2 is SMNVEV (reference sequence). Trimming cost V 1 base and J 7 bases; bases outside gene matches: 8. The CDR3 contains 18 residues. The CDR3 protein is CASSLWGLAGGILNEQFF. The CDR3 region has the DNA TGTGCCAGCAGTTTATGGGGACTAGCGGGAGGTATATTAAATGAGCAGTTCTTC.

This clone turned up a few times. The gene calls are TRBV6-5 and TRBJ1-2, with D possibly TRBD1 on 6 matching bases. The germline V gene encodes CDR1 MNHEY and CDR2 SVGAGI. Between the trimmed V and J ends, which lost 2 bases and 4 bases, there was a span of 14 bases. This CDR3 has 15 residues. The CDR3 nucleotides are TGTGCCAGCAGTTACGGCGGGGGGCGAGGCTATGGCTACACCTTC. It encodes CASSYGGGRGYGYTF.

On this clone itself: The sample contains more than one DNA sequence encoding this CDR3. The chain joins TRBV9 to TRBJ1-3; D remains unclear. V was pared by 8 bases and J by 7 bases, with 7 bases between. The V gene's germline CDR1 is SGDLS and CDR2 YYNGEE. There are 10 residues in the CDR3. In DNA form, the CDR3 reads TGTGCCAGTTCCGGGAACACCATATATTTT. This codes for CASSGNTIYF.

This chain links TRBV28 with TRBJ1-1, with a tentative D call TRBD1 (5 bases). Germline V gene sequence: CDR1 MDHEN, CDR2 SYDVKM. Trimming removed 7 bases at V and 9 bases at J, with 18 bases between. This CDR3 spans 13 amino acids. CDR3: CASTLKGQPKAFF. The CDR3 DNA reads TGTGCCAGCACCCTCAAGGGGCAGCCAAAAGCTTTCTTT.

Regarding this clone: A read error may produce the germline difference seen at one junction end. CDR3 DNA sequence: TGTTCCAGCAGCTTACAAGGGGGCAAGGGACGGACTGAAGCTTTCTTT. Protein sequence: CSSSLQGGKGRTEAFF. The rearrangement links TRBV7-9 to TRBJ1-1, with 7 bases fitting TRBD1. Germline V CDR1 and CDR2: SEHNR, FQNEAQ (reference sequence). This CDR3 region has 16 residues. The full variable domain, with the rest looked up from reference TRBV7-9 and TRBJ1-1, is DTGVSQNPRHKITKRGQNVTFRCDPISEHNRLYWYRQTLGQGPEFLTYFQNEAQLEKSRLLSDRFSAERPKGSFSTLEIQRTEQGDSAMYLCSSSLQGGKGRTEAFFGQGTRLTVV.

This chain links TRBV28 with TRBJ2-7; no clear D. Trimming left V 3 bases short and J 1 base short, with 7 bases between. Germline V lookup: CDR1 MDHEN, CDR2 SYDVKM. The CDR3 loop spans 13 amino acids. The CDR3 nucleotides are TGTGCCAGCAGTTTCGGTAGATCCTACGAGCAGTACTTC. It specifies CASSFGRSYEQYF.

The rearrangement joins TRBV28 to TRBJ2-2; D is possibly TRBD1 (6 bases). The CDR3 contains 15 residues. V lost 6 bases and J lost 2, with 13 bases in between. The V gene's germline CDR1 is MDHEN and CDR2 SYDVKM. CDR3: CASRPPGTNTGELFF. The CDR3 region has the DNA TGTGCCAGCAGGCCACCCGGGACAAACACCGGGGAGCTGTTTTTT.

This clone has more than one count but fewer than ten. CDR3 nucleotide sequence: TGTGCCTGGAGTGTCGGGACAGGGCGATACAATGAGCAGTTCTTC. Translated, it gives CAWSVGTGRYNEQFF. This chain joins TRBV30 and TRBJ2-1; 9 bases match TRBD1. The CDR3 consists of 15 residues. Germline V gives CDR1 GTSNPN, CDR2 SVGIG (reference sequence). The J segment lost 4 bases and the V segment lost 0 bases, leaving 4 bases of the junction unmatched.